Presented here are 24 T cell receptor delta chains from one specimen sequenced in a study of delta chains in infants with herpesvirus infections (dated by TCRdb to 2021 to 2024). The library was produced with RT-PCR. This sample was sequenced with an Illumina MiSeq. PBMC RNA was reverse transcribed with SuperScript II using gamma-chain- and delta-chain-specific primers to generate TCR cDNA. In TCRdb, clones were called once more from the public reads by CATT, and rows of identical DNA were later combined. The table for this sample lists over 350 delta-chain clones; approximately 70% of them were counted only once. The ten largest make up roughly half of the sample. The source was peripheral blood, collected at time point 3 of longitudinal follow-up. These receptors originate from a human donor who was a Ugandan infant, either HIV-exposed or HIV-unexposed (not recorded which).

A note on this clone: A far larger clone is off by one base, so a read error is likely. The same CDR3 is also encoded by other DNA sequences in this sample. The chain employs TRDV1 and TRDJ3, with 8 bases fitting TRDD3. Germline V CDR1 and CDR2: TSWWSYY, QGS. The CDR3 is 20 amino acids. CDR3 DNA sequence: TGTGCTCTTGGGGGTCCACTATTTTCTGGGGGAAACTGGGATACCCGACAGATGTTTTTC. This encodes CALGGPLFSGGNWDTRQMFF.

In its sample, this clone was seen a few times. There is no V gene call, and the J gene is TRDJ2. CDR3 size: 10 residues. The CDR3 DNA is TGTAGTGCTTTGACAGCACAACTCTTCTTT. Its protein is CSALTAQLFF.

In this sample, this clone turned up a few times. A far larger clone is only one base removed, so a read error is likely. The V call is TRDV2, the J call TRDJ1; 8 bases fit TRDD3. Germline V lookup: CDR1 GEAIGNYY, CDR2 EKD. The CDR3 is 14 residues long. Here the CDR3 reads CASDVLGDTDKLIF. The CDR3 DNA reads TGTGCCAGTGACGTACTGGGGGACACCGATAAACTCATCTTT.

In the case of this clone: The protein that TCRdb holds for this DNA derives from a much larger clone and differs from the translated DNA at residue 6, which likely indicates a read error; the protein shown here is translated from the DNA. The CDR3 region is CACDQRGDDDDKLIF. CDR3 sequence (DNA): TGTGCCTGTGACCAACGGGGGGATGATGACGATAAACTCATCTTT. The V gene is TRDV2, the J gene TRDJ1, with 7 bases fitting TRDD3. The CDR3 loop spans 15 amino acids. Trimming removed 3 bases from V and 4 bases from J; junction bases left unmatched: 10. Germline CDR1 GEAIGNYY, CDR2 EKD.

Only one count was recorded for this clone. A read error likely explains this, since a far larger clone differs by one base. In the same sample, other DNA sequences code for this CDR3. V and J are TRDV2 and TRDJ1, with unresolved D. Germline assignment: CDR1 GEAIGNYY and CDR2 EKD. This CDR3 is 16 amino acids long. V shed 0 bases and J shed 4 bases, with 17 bases lying between them. Here the CDR3 DNA reads TGTGCCTGTGACACCGTGGGACCGCGGGAGAGCGATAAACTCATCTTT. Residues: CACDTVGPRESDKLIF.

Turning to this clone: A read error is likely here: a far larger clone is one base away. Different DNA sequences within this sample yield the same CDR3. The V call is TRDV1, the J call TRDJ2; D perhaps matches TRDD3 (7 bases). This CDR3 is 22 amino acids long. Germline V gene data show CDR1 as TSWWSYY and CDR2 as QGS. CDR3 residues: CALGVRILPLGYAQALTAQLFF. Here the CDR3 DNA reads TGTGCTCTCGGGGTACGTATCCTTCCCCTCGGATACGCCCAAGCTTTGACAGCACAACTCTTCTTT.

As for this clone: This DNA translates differently at residue 15 from the TCRdb protein, which is that of a much larger clone; a read error is likely, and the protein shown is the DNA's own translation. The rearrangement joins TRDV2 to TRDJ1; 13 bases fit TRDD3. CDR3 length: 18 amino acids. CDR1 and CDR2 (germline): GEAIGNYY, EKD. CDR3 in DNA: TGTGCCTGTGACGGCATCGGTACTGGGGGATACGAGTCCGATAGACTCATCTTT. Translation gives CACDGIGTGGYESDRLIF.

This clone has more than one count but fewer than ten. A single base is all that separates this from a far larger clone, so a read error is likely. V usage is TRDV2 and J usage is TRDJ1, with 10 bases identical to TRDD3. The trim removed 3 bases at V and 3 bases at J, leaving 15 bases unmatched. This CDR3 comprises 18 residues. CDR1 and CDR2 from the germline V gene are GEAIGNYY and EKD. The CDR3 coding sequence is TGTGCCTGTGACGGCATCGGTACTGGGGGATGCGAGTCCGATAAACTCATCTTT. Translation: CACDGIGTGGCESDKLIF.

For this clone: One base separates it from a far larger clone, so it is likely a read error. The sample holds other DNA sequences that translate to the same CDR3. The chain has TRDV2 and TRDJ1, with 10 bases lining up with TRDD3. Trimming cost V 1 base and J 0 bases; bases outside gene matches: 13. CDR1 GEAIGNYY and CDR2 EKD come from the germline V gene. The CDR3 totals 19 residues. The CDR3 region has the DNA TGTGCCTGTGACACTGTGGCGGTGGGGGATACCCCTAACACCGATAAACTCATCTTT. It encodes CACDTVAVGDTPNTDKLIF.

This clone counts as hyperexpanded (1% or more). Other DNA sequences in the same sample also yield this CDR3. The chain combines TRDV1 with TRDJ3; 10 nucleotides align to TRDD3. Germline assignment: CDR1 TSWWSYY and CDR2 QGS. V trimming: 0 bases; J trimming: 3 bases; junction bases outside the gene matches: 29. The CDR3 is 27 residues long. CDR3 nucleotide sequence: TGTGCTCTTGGGGAACTAGTACTCAATTACCCCTGGGGGATAGTTAAAGTGCTATACTGGGACACCCGACAGATGTTTTTC. This sequence encodes CALGELVLNYPWGIVKVLYWDTRQMFF.

This clone occurred once. This likely came from a read error, as a far larger clone is one base away. The same CDR3 arises from other DNA sequences in this sample as well. The V and J genes are TRDV1 and TRDJ1; TRDD3 might be the D (6 bases). Germline V gene data show CDR1 as TSWWSYY and CDR2 as QGS. The CDR3 spans 20 residues. The CDR3 is CALGDQSSPRGGGPTDKLIF. The CDR3 DNA follows: TGTGCTCTCGGGGACCAATCTTCCCCCAGGGGTGGGGGTCCTACCGATAAACTCATCTTT.

This clone has only a few counts. This likely reflects a read error, since a far larger clone is one base away. The rearrangement uses TRDV2 and TRDJ1; 13 bases map to TRDD3. Germline V CDR1 and CDR2: GEAIGNYY, EKD. The CDR3 spans 17 residues. The chain's CDR3 is CACDPRTGGYATDRLIF. CDR3 coding DNA: TGTGCCTGTGACCCCCGTACTGGGGGATACGCCACCGATAGACTCATCTTT.

This clone is labeled large (0.1 to 1%). This chain links TRDV2 with TRDJ1; D possibly corresponds to TRDD3 (5 bases). The V end lost 2 bases, the J end lost 0 bases, and 12 bases lay between the germline ends. The CDR3 spans 15 residues. Germline V gives CDR1 GEAIGNYY, CDR2 EKD. CDR3 residues: CACDSVGAYTDKLIF. The CDR3 nucleotides read TGTGCCTGTGACAGCGTTGGGGCCTACACCGATAAACTCATCTTT.

Regarding this clone: TCRdb records a much larger clone's protein for this DNA, with a difference at residue 14 that likely arises from a read error; the protein given is the translation of the DNA. Other DNA sequences in the same sample also yield this CDR3. The chain uses TRDV1 and TRDJ1; 8 bases agree with TRDD3. Germline V gives CDR1 TSWWSYY, CDR2 QGS. This CDR3 has 17 amino acids. The CDR3 region is CALGVSGVGDYPDNLIF. The CDR3 DNA reads TGTGCTCTTGGGGTTTCCGGGGTGGGGGATTACCCCGATAATCTCATCTTT.

As concerns this clone: With a far larger clone one base away, a read error is the likely cause. Distinct nucleotide sequences in the sample also encode this CDR3. The chain carries TRDV2 and TRDJ1, with 10 positions matching TRDD3. The CDR3 extends over 17 amino acids. Trimming removed 3 bases from V and 3 bases from J; junction bases left unmatched: 12. The V gene's germline CDR1 is GEAIGNYY and CDR2 EKD. The CDR3 DNA follows: TGTGCCTGTGACTCCCGTACCGGGGGATACGGGTCCGATAAACTCATCTTT. It specifies CACDSRTGGYGSDKLIF.

A word on this clone: It is likely a read error: a sequence one base away is far more abundant. The CDR3 DNA reads as TGTGCCTGTGACGCCGTGGGACCTCGGGAGAGCGATAAACTCATCTTT. It yields the protein CACDAVGPRESDKLIF. The chain recombines TRDV2 with TRDJ1; D is undetermined. Germline CDR1 reads GEAIGNYY; CDR2 reads EKD. The CDR3 is made up of 16 amino acids. The V and J ends lost 3 bases and 4 bases respectively, with 20 bases between them.

To note about this clone: A far larger clone is one base from this, pointing to a likely read error. The sample carries other DNA sequences with the same CDR3. The chain is built from TRDV1 and TRDJ3, with 10 bases lining up with TRDD3. Trimming took 0 bases from V and 3 from J; bases not matched to a gene: 29. The CDR3 runs to 27 residues. CDR1 and CDR2 (germline): TSWWSYY, QGS. CDR3: CALGELVLNYPWGIVKVLYWDTRQMFF. The CDR3 DNA reads as TGTGCTCTTGGGGAACTAGTTCTCAATTACCCCTGGGGGATAGTTAAAGTGCTATACTGGGACACCCGACAGATGTTTTTC.

On this clone itself: A read error is the likely source, as a far larger clone sits one nucleotide away. V usage is TRDV2 and J usage is TRDJ1; 13 bases line up with TRDD3. Germline CDR1 GEAIGNYY, CDR2 EKD. The CDR3 totals 17 residues. The CDR3 region has the DNA TGTGCCCGTGACCCCCGTACTGGGGGATACGCCACCGATAAACTCATCTTT. This encodes CARDPRTGGYATDKLIF.

For this clone: A far larger clone differs by one base, so this is likely a read error. V gene TRDV3 combines with J gene TRDJ1, with D hard to call. The CDR3 sequence is 16 residues long. Looked up from germline, CDR1 is TVYSNPD and CDR2 is GDNSRS (reference sequence). With 0 bases removed from V and 3 bases from J, the gap between germline ends came to 20 bases. The CDR3 region is CAFSYKFGYHSDKLIF. The CDR3 nucleotides are TGTGCCTTTAGCTATAAATTCGGCTACCACTCCGATAAACTCATCTTT.

To note about this clone: TCRdb attributes to this sequence the protein of a much larger clone, which differs from the DNA translation at residue 11; a read error is likely, and the protein displayed is translated from the DNA. The chain joins TRDV2 to TRDJ2; TRDD3 agrees at 13 bases. The junction had 17 bases not matched to a gene; V was cut back by 0 bases and J by 8 bases. Per the germline V gene, CDR1 is GEAIGNYY and CDR2 is EKD. CDR3 length: 20 residues. The CDR3 spells CACDTLLGDTSGSSGAQLFF. CDR3 bases: TGTGCCTGTGACACCTTACTGGGGGATACGAGCGGTTCCAGCGGGGCACAACTCTTCTTT.

Note on this clone: A far bigger clonotype differs at one base, so this is likely a read error. J is TRDJ1 and V is TRDV2, with D unclear. Germline loops: CDR1 GEAIGNYY, CDR2 EKD. Trimming shortened V by 0 bases and J by 0 bases, and 7 bases separated the two germline ends. The CDR3 has 14 residues. The chain's CDR3 is CACDTVADTDKLIF. The CDR3 nucleotides are TGTGCCTGTGACACCGTGGCGGACACCGATAAACTCATCTTT.

A remark on this clone: It differs at one base from a far larger clone, so likely a read error. V gene TRDV2 combines with J gene TRDJ1; D possibly corresponds to TRDD3 (5 bases). Trimming stripped 1 base from V and 1 base from J, with 15 bases between. This CDR3 is built from 16 residues. Germline CDR1 reads GEAIGNYY; CDR2 reads EKD. The CDR3 protein is CACDTLEDRFTDKLIF. CDR3 coding DNA: TGTGCCTGTGACACACTGGAGGACCGCTTCACCGATAAACTCATCTTT.

To note about this clone: A read error is likely here: a far larger clone is one base away. The sample contains more than one DNA sequence encoding this CDR3. The CDR3 bases are TGTGCTCTTGGGGTTTCCGGAGTGGGGGATTACCCCGATAAACTCATCTTT. As protein: CALGVSGVGDYPDKLIF. The chain employs TRDV1 and TRDJ1; 8 nucleotides match TRDD3. There are 17 residues in the CDR3. The V segment lost 4 bases and the J segment 3 bases; nucleotides outside the gene matches: 13. From germline, CDR1 is TSWWSYY and CDR2 QGS.

With regard to this clone: A far larger clone is just one base off, so this is likely a read error. In the same sample, other DNA sequences code for this CDR3. The rearrangement joins TRDV2 to TRDJ1; 10 nucleotides line up with TRDD3. J was trimmed by 1 base and V by 3 bases; bases with no gene match: 10. The CDR3 sequence is 17 residues long. Germline loops: CDR1 GEAIGNYY, CDR2 EKD. CDR3 bases: TGTGCCTGTGACCCCCGTACGGGGGGATACGCCACCGATAAACTCATCTTT. This translates into CACDPRTGGYATDKLIF.